In this sample, the clone carrying this T cell receptor beta chain turned up many times. The antigen remains unidentified. This sample stems from a study of regulatory T cells in long-lasting Graves disease. General study results and limits: The small sample size may have reduced accuracy.

This CDR3 region has 13 residues. Germline V lookup: CDR1 LGHDT, CDR2 YNNKEL (reference sequence). V was clipped by 0 bases and J by 9 bases, with 9 bases between them. Indicated time point: newly diagnosed GD, antithyroid drugs for less than 3 months. Researchers made the TCR library from RNA that was extracted from PBMCs. In Xi'an, China, an endocrinology department was the source of patients. The TCR beta library used iRepertoire HTBI primers with Arm-PCR amplification of CDR3. One entry per CDR3 protein results from TCRdb running MiXCR on the multiplex PCR reads. The data contain some 350,000 distinct CDR3 sequences, 15% to 20% of them singletons. These same records also appear under a second study, on T cells in Graves' hyperthyroidism and ophthalmopathy. As that report states: HTBI primers were the set used in a first-round RT-PCR of the TCR CDR3.

The chain has TRBV3-1 and TRBJ2-1; D ambiguous. The specimen was peripheral blood mononuclear cells (PBMCs), collected at new diagnosis, from a patient treated with antithyroid drugs. This sequence originates from a woman between 18 and 29 years old with Graves disease. The CDR3 DNA reads TGTGCCAGCAGCCAAGATGATCGTAGTGAGCAGTTCTTC. As protein: CASSQDDRSEQFF.